Presented here are 25 T cell receptor beta chains from one specimen sequenced in a study of T cell responses to AZD1222 COVID-19 vaccine. Generated by immunoSEQ multiplex PCR, the TCRdb table keeps only in-frame clones and is missing some. Altogether about 160,000 clones are present, about 92% being singletons, with the ten largest covering roughly 0.9%. Source: peripheral blood, taken on day 0 of AZD1222 vaccination. The receptors come from an adult in good health.

This clone appeared a single time. Other DNA variants within this sample encode the same CDR3. The CDR3, as DNA: TGTGCCAGCAGTGAAGGGGCGGGGGGAAACACTGAAGCTTTCTTT. Its protein product is CASSEGAGGNTEAFF. The gene calls are TRBV2 and TRBJ1-1; TRBD1 might be the D (5 bases). The germline CDR1 and CDR2 sequences are SNHLY and FYNNEI. This CDR3 has 15 residues. V was shortened by 1 base and J by 2 bases, with 11 bases between the two germline ends.

The CDR3: CASSLSGNTIYF. CDR3 nucleotides: TGTGCCAGCAGTCTCTCTGGAAACACCATATATTTT. The chain recombines TRBV3-1 (or the pseudogene TRBV3-2) with TRBJ1-3; no clear D gene. Trimming took off 6 bases at V and 0 bases at J, with 3 bases between the two ends. Germline-derived CDR1 and CDR2 are LGHDT and YNNKEL (reference sequence). The CDR3 consists of 12 residues.

The sample holds one count of this clone. The J gene is TRBJ2-1, the V gene TRBV28; 9 positions agree with TRBD2. The ends lost 6 bases at V and 7 bases at J; junction bases unmatched: 10. The length of the CDR3 is 15 residues. The V gene's germline CDR1 is MDHEN and CDR2 SYDVKM. CDR3 loop: CASSLAGDVKNEQFF. As DNA, the CDR3 is TGTGCCAGCAGCTTAGCGGGGGACGTGAAGAATGAGCAGTTCTTC.

The V gene is TRBV29-1, the J gene TRBJ1-4, with D tentatively TRBD1 (5 bases). The germline V and J ends were trimmed by 6 bases and 8 bases, with 19 bases remaining between them. CDR3 length equals 14 residues. The germline gives CDR1 SQVTM, CDR2 ANQGSEA. The CDR3 region has the DNA TGCAGCGTCACCCCTCAGGGCGGCGGGGAAAAACTGTTTTTT. This sequence encodes CSVTPQGGGEKLFF.

This chain links TRBV3-1 (or the pseudogene TRBV3-2) with TRBJ2-7, with D tentatively TRBD1 or TRBD2 (5 bases each). Trimming shortened V by 3 bases and J by 7 bases, and 13 bases separated the two germline ends. In germline, CDR1 is LGHDT, CDR2 YNNKEL (reference sequence). This CDR3 region has 13 residues. In nucleotides, the CDR3 is TGTGCCAGCAGCCATGAAGGGACGGGGGAGCAGTACTTC. Encoded protein: CASSHEGTGEQYF.

The chain uses TRBV30 and TRBJ1-5, with D tentatively TRBD1 (6 bases). Trimming took off 0 bases at V and 4 bases at J, with 19 bases between the two ends. The CDR3 is 17 amino acids. CDR1 GTSNPN and CDR2 SVGIG come from the germline V gene (reference sequence). The CDR3 nucleotides are TGTGCCTGGAGTGTTGGAGGCAGGGGATTCTCAAATCAGCCCCAGCATTTT. The encoded protein is CAWSVGGRGFSNQPQHF.

This clone was counted once. This chain links TRBV18 with TRBJ1-1; TRBD1 aligns across 8 bases. Germline V CDR1 and CDR2: KGHSH, LQKENI. There are 14 residues in the CDR3. Trimming at V came to 3 bases and at J to 4 bases, leaving 4 bases not matched to a gene. CDR3 DNA: TGTGCCAGCTCACCTAGGACAGGGACCACTGAAGCTTTCTTT. It codes for CASSPRTGTTEAFF.

The chain carries TRBV18 and TRBJ1-5; maybe TRBD1 (5 bases). Germline lookup yields CDR1 KGHSH and CDR2 LQKENI. The CDR3 totals 14 residues. V lost 1 base to trimming and J lost 1 base, with 5 bases between them. CDR3 loop: CASSPRDSNQPQHF. DNA of the CDR3: TGTGCCAGCTCACCACGGGACAGCAATCAGCCCCAGCATTTT.

The chain recombines TRBV2 with TRBJ2-5, with 8 positions matching TRBD2. The germline CDR1 and CDR2 sequences are SNHLY and FYNNEI. Trimming at V came to 5 bases and at J to 4 bases, leaving 3 bases not matched to a gene. The CDR3 runs 13 residues. This chain's CDR3 is CASSRGGRETQYF. In nucleotides, the CDR3 is TGTGCCAGCAGTCGGGGGGGCCGAGAGACCCAGTACTTC.

The chain recombines TRBV15 with TRBJ1-1; D gene unclear. This CDR3 comprises 15 residues. The germline gives CDR1 LNHNV, CDR2 YYDKDF (reference sequence). V was clipped by 0 bases and J by 0 bases, with 8 bases between them. The CDR3 region is CATSREGGLNTEAFF. The CDR3 nucleotides are TGTGCCACCAGCAGAGAGGGTGGCCTGAACACTGAAGCTTTCTTT.

V is TRBV23-1 and J is TRBJ2-3; a possible D gene is TRBD2 (7 bases). TRBV23-1 is filed as an ORF, its function uncertain. The V end was cut by 4 bases, the J end by 0 bases, with 11 bases between. This CDR3 is built from 15 residues. This CDR3 is CASSPRGPSTDTQYF. Here the CDR3 DNA reads TGCGCCAGCAGTCCGCGGGGGCCTAGCACAGATACGCAGTATTTT.

This clone was picked up one time. The CDR3 loop is CSVAVGSSGNTIYF. CDR3 DNA sequence: TGCAGCGTTGCCGTGGGCTCCTCTGGAAACACCATATATTTT. This chain joins TRBV29-1 and TRBJ1-3; D is ambiguous. V lost 4 bases and J lost 0, with 10 bases in between. The CDR3 is 14 amino acids. Germline CDR1 reads SQVTM; CDR2 reads ANQGSEA. Combining the CDR3 with reference TRBV29-1 and TRBJ1-3 gives the whole variable domain SAVISQKPSRDICQRGTSLTIQCQVDSQVTMMFWYRQQPGQSLTLIATANQGSEATYESGFVIDKFPISRPNLTFSTLTVSNMSPEDSSIYLCSVAVGSSGNTIYFGEGSWLTVV.

The V and J genes are TRBV29-1 and TRBJ2-7; no clear D. CDR3 length equals 14 residues. The germline V gene has CDR1 SQVTM and CDR2 ANQGSEA. Trimming removed 6 bases from V and 1 base from J, with 16 bases in between. The CDR3 here is CSVLDRWESYEQYF. CDR3 nucleotide sequence: TGCAGCGTCCTCGACCGATGGGAATCCTACGAGCAGTACTTC.

The chain employs TRBV29-1 and TRBJ2-2; 9 bases fit TRBD2. This CDR3 spans 17 amino acids. The ends lost 5 bases at V and 1 base at J; junction bases unmatched: 11. CDR1 and CDR2 from the germline V gene are SQVTM and ANQGSEA. The CDR3 here is CSVLRREGGMNTGELFF. The DNA for the CDR3 is TGCAGCGTTCTAAGGCGGGAGGGAGGGATGAACACCGGGGAGCTGTTTTTT.

This chain uses TRBV7-2 with TRBJ2-1; TRBD2 is a possible D gene (5 bases). Between the trimmed V and J ends, which lost 2 bases and 6 bases, there was a span of 23 bases. This CDR3 comprises 18 residues. Germline V CDR1 and CDR2: SGHTA, FQGNSA. As DNA, the CDR3 is TGTGCCAGCAGCTTAATTCGGTCGGGGAAAAACGGACTCAATGAGCAGTTCTTC. This gives the protein CASSLIRSGKNGLNEQFF.

The genes are TRBV2 and TRBJ2-3, with a weak D call TRBD2 (7 bases). Germline V gene data show CDR1 as SNHLY and CDR2 as FYNNEI. The CDR3 covers 15 residues. Trimming pared 3 bases from V and 1 base from J, leaving 11 bases between. The CDR3: CASSEGGAGTDTQYF. The CDR3 bases are TGTGCCAGCAGTGAGGGGGGGGCGGGCACAGATACGCAGTATTTT.

The chain is built from TRBV4-1 and TRBJ1-5; D is perhaps TRBD1 (6 bases). V was clipped by 4 bases and J by 5 bases, with 18 bases between them. This CDR3 has 16 residues. CDR1 MGHRA and CDR2 YSYEKL come from the germline V gene. The CDR3: CASSLNTGRPDQPQHF. The CDR3 DNA follows: TGCGCCAGCAGCCTAAACACAGGGAGACCAGATCAGCCCCAGCATTTT.

The chain carries TRBV6-5 and TRBJ2-1, with 11 bases fitting TRBD2. V shed 1 base and J 5 bases; nucleotides not matched to a gene: 4. The CDR3 totals 16 residues. Looked up from germline, CDR1 is MNHEY and CDR2 is SVGAGI. CDR3 sequence: CASSYFGTSGNNEQFF. The CDR3 DNA is TGTGCCAGCAGTTACTTCGGGACTAGCGGAAACAATGAGCAGTTCTTC.

This chain uses TRBV4-1 with TRBJ2-1; TRBD2 might be the D (6 bases). CDR1 MGHRA and CDR2 YSYEKL come from the germline V gene. This CDR3 has 16 amino acids. V lost 1 base and J 6 bases, leaving 16 bases between the germline ends. DNA for the CDR3: TGCGCCAGCAGCCAAGCCGGGAGAATACCCCGCAATGAGCAGTTCTTC. Translating it yields CASSQAGRIPRNEQFF.

This chain connects TRBV4-2 to TRBJ1-5, with unresolved D. V was pared by 1 base and J by 4 bases, with 5 bases between. Per germline, CDR1 LGHNA and CDR2 YNFKEQ. This CDR3 comprises 13 residues. CDR3 in DNA: TGTGCCAGCAGCCAAGGAAGAAATCAGCCCCAGCATTTT. Protein product: CASSQGRNQPQHF.

The chain is built from TRBV6-5 and TRBJ1-2; D remains ambiguous. The V and J ends lost 6 bases and 2 bases respectively, with 10 bases between them. The length of the CDR3 is 13 residues. CDR1 and CDR2 from the germline V gene are MNHEY and SVGAGI. Written as DNA, the CDR3 is TGTGCCAGCAGATTAACAGACAACTATGGCTACACCTTC. Its protein is CASRLTDNYGYTF.

The rearrangement uses TRBV24-1 and TRBJ2-2; TRBD1 aligns across 7 bases. The CDR3 is 15 amino acids. The V gene's germline CDR1 is KGHDR and CDR2 SFDVKD. With 1 base clipped from V and 7 bases from J, the junction kept 5 bases outside the gene matches. CDR3 nucleotides: TGTGCCACCAGTGATTTTTTACAGGGGTACGGGGAGCTGTTTTTT. Its translation is CATSDFLQGYGELFF.

V gene TRBV6-5 combines with J gene TRBJ1-4; TRBD1 is a possible D gene (6 bases). Per the germline V gene, CDR1 is MNHEY and CDR2 is SVGAGI. V shed 4 bases and J shed 8 bases, with 17 bases lying between them. The CDR3 sequence is 15 residues long. The CDR3 DNA reads as TGTGCCAGCAGTTCTCGCAGGGGTGCTGTAGAAAAACTGTTTTTT. It specifies CASSSRRGAVEKLFF.

This sequence joins TRBV10-1 and TRBJ1-5; D is unresolved. Germline CDR1 and CDR2: WNHNN and SYGVQD (reference sequence). Trimming cost V 5 bases and J 2 bases, with 16 bases left between them. The CDR3 runs to 16 residues. The CDR3 DNA sequence: TGCGCCAGCAGTCCCCCCCCCGGCGGGTGCAATCAGCCCCAGCATTTT. This sequence encodes CASSPPPGGCNQPQHF.

This chain joins TRBV13 and TRBJ1-2, with D unresolved. Germline V gene data show CDR1 as PRHDT and CDR2 as FYEKMQ (reference sequence). This CDR3 is built from 14 residues. V lost 6 bases and J 0 bases, leaving 11 bases between the germline ends. The CDR3 nucleotides read TGTGCCAGCAGTTTATGGGAGACTAACTATGGCTACACCTTC. This translates into CASSLWETNYGYTF.